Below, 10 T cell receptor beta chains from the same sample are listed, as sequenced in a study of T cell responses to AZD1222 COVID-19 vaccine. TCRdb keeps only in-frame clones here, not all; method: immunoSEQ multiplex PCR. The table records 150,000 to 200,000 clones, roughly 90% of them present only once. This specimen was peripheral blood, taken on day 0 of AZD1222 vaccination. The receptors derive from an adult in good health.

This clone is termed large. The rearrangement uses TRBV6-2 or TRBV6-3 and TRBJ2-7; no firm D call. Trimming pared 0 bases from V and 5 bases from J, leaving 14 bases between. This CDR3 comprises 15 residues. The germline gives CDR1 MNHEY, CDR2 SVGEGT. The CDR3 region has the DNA TGTGCCAGCAGTTACTCGAATCTTTCGCCTGACGAGCAGTACTTC. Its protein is CASSYSNLSPDEQYF.

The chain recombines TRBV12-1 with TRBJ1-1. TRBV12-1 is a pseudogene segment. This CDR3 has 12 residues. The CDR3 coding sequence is TGTGCCAGCAGCCTCGGGAGGGGGCCGGCTTTCTTT. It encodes CASSLGRGPAFF.

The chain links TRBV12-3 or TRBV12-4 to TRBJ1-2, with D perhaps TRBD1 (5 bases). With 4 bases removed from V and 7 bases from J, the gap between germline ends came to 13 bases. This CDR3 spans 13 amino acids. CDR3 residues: CASSSSAGSGYTF. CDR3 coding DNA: TGTGCCAGCAGTTCCTCGGCAGGGAGTGGCTACACCTTC.

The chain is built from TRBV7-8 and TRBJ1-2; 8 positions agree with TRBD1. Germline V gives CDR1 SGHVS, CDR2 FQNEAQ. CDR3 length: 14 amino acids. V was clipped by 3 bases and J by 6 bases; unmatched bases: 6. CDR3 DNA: TGTGCCAGCAGCTTCTCAGGGGGCGGGAATGGCTACACCTTC. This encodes CASSFSGGGNGYTF.

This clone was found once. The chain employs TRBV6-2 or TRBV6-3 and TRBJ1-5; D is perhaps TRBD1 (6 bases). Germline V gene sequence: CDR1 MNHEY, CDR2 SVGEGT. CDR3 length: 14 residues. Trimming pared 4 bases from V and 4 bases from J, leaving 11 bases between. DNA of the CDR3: TGTGCCAGCAGTTTCACACAGGGAAATCAGCCCCAGCATTTT. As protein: CASSFTQGNQPQHF.

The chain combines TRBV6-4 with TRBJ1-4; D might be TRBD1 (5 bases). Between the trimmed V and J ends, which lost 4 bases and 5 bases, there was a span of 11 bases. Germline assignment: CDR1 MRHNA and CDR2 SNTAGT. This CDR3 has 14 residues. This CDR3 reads CASSVDMGNEKLFF. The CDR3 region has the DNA TGTGCCAGCAGTGTGGACATGGGGAATGAAAAACTGTTTTTT.

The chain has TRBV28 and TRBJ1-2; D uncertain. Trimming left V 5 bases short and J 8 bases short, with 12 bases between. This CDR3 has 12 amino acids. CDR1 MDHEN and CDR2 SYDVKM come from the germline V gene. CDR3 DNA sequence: TGTGCCAGCAGTCCGACGGTTTACGGCTACACCTTC. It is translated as CASSPTVYGYTF.

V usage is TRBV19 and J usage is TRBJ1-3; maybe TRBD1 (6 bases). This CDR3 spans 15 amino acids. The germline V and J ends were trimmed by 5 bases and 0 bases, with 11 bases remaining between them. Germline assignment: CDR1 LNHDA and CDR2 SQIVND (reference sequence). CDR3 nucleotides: TGTGCCAGTAGTCGGCAGGGGAACTCTGGAAACACCATATATTTT. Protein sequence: CASSRQGNSGNTIYF.

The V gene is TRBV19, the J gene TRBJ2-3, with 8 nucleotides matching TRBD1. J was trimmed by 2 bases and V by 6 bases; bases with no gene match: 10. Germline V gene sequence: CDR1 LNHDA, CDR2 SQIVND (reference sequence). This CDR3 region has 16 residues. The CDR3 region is CASSIPGTGFTDTQYF. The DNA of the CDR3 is TGTGCCAGTAGCATTCCCGGGACAGGCTTCACAGATACGCAGTATTTT. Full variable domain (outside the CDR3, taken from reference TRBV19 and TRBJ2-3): DGGITQSPKYLFRKEGQNVTLSCEQNLNHDAMYWYRQDPGQGLRLIYYSQIVNDFQKGDIAEGYSVSREKKESFPLTVTSAQKNPTAFYLCASSIPGTGFTDTQYFGPGTRLTVL.

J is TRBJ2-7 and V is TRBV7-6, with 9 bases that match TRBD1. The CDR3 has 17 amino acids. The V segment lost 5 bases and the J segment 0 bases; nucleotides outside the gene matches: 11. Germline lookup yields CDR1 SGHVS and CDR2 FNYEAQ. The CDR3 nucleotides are TGTGCCAGCAGCCTAGGACAGGGGAGGATGGACTCCTACGAGCAGTACTTC. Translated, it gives CASSLGQGRMDSYEQYF.